These 20 T cell receptor beta chains were all obtained from the same sample, sequenced in a study of cytomegalovirus exposure and HLA in healthy donors. Clones were read by immunoSEQ multiplex PCR, and TCRdb kept only the in-frame ones, dropping some. The sample includes fewer than 150,000 clones, 88% of them seen just once. Material: PBMCs. These receptors originate from a man aged 30 to 39 in good health and CMV-seronegative.

The chain couples TRBV29-1 to TRBJ2-7; the match to TRBD1 covers 9 bases. The CDR3 runs 16 residues. Germline-derived CDR1 and CDR2 are SQVTM and ANQGSEA. J lost 4 bases, V lost 4 bases, and 14 bases had no gene match. For the CDR3, the DNA is TGCAGCGTTGTAGTTGTGGGGACAGGGAAAGGTTACGAGCAGTACTTC. This gives the protein CSVVVVGTGKGYEQYF.

This chain connects TRBV4-3 to TRBJ2-3, with TRBD2 identical over 13 bases. CDR3 length: 16 residues. V was clipped by 0 bases and J by 6 bases; unmatched bases: 3. Germline V CDR1 and CDR2: LGHNA, YSLEER. As DNA, the CDR3 is TGCGCCAGCAGCCAAGAACTAGCGGGAGGGTCTGATACGCAGTATTTT. Translation: CASSQELAGGSDTQYF.

V usage is TRBV5-1 and J usage is TRBJ2-3; tentatively, D is TRBD1 (6 bases). Looked up from germline, CDR1 is SGHRS and CDR2 is YFSETQ. Trimming pared 0 bases from V and 5 bases from J, leaving 10 bases between. CDR3 length: 14 residues. CDR3: CASSLGGPGDTQYF. The DNA of the CDR3 is TGCGCCAGCAGCTTGGGGGGGCCGGGAGATACGCAGTATTTT.

This rearrangement joins TRBV5-1 to TRBJ1-3; D is ambiguous. The CDR3 has 14 amino acids. Germline V CDR1 and CDR2: SGHRS, YFSETQ. V gave up 1 base and J gave up 2 bases, with 7 bases separating them. The CDR3 region is CASSLQQAGNTIYF. The CDR3 region has the DNA TGCGCCAGCAGCTTGCAGCAGGCTGGAAACACCATATATTTT. Variable domain in full (rest from reference TRBV5-1 and TRBJ1-3): KAGVTQTPRYLIKTRGQQVTLSCSPISGHRSVSWYQQTPGQGLQFLFEYFSETQRNKGNFPGRFSGRQFSNSRSEMNVSTLELGDSALYLCASSLQQAGNTIYFGEGSWLTVV.

This chain uses TRBV27 with TRBJ2-1; D is perhaps TRBD2 (6 bases). Germline CDR1 and CDR2: MNHEY and SMNVEV (reference sequence). CDR3 length: 16 residues. Trimming stripped 6 bases from V and 3 bases from J, with 18 bases between. CDR3 protein: CASSPRGSGGYNEQFF. The CDR3 region has the DNA TGTGCCAGCAGCCCCCGAGGTAGCGGAGGCTACAATGAGCAGTTCTTC.

V and J are TRBV11-3 and TRBJ2-7; D is possibly TRBD1 (5 bases). V lost 5 bases to trimming and J lost 2 bases, with 25 bases between them. Per germline, CDR1 SGHNT and CDR2 YENEEA. The CDR3 has 18 amino acids. The CDR3 region has the DNA TGTGCCAGCAGCCCCCCCAAGGGGATTTACCCGGCCCCCTACGAGCAGTACTTC. It specifies CASSPPKGIYPAPYEQYF.

This clone was detected a few times. CDR3 DNA: TGTGCCAGTAGTAGTTCCGGGACAGGGGGCGGCTACACCTTC. It yields the protein CASSSSGTGGGYTF. The chain is built from TRBV19 and TRBJ1-2; the match to TRBD1 covers 12 bases. The J segment lost 8 bases and the V segment lost 4 bases, leaving 5 bases of the junction unmatched. Germline assignment: CDR1 LNHDA and CDR2 SQIVND (reference sequence). This CDR3 region has 14 residues.

Here the CDR3 reads CASSLRALAEAFF. For the CDR3, the DNA is TGTGCCAGCAGTCTACGTGCGCTCGCTGAAGCTTTCTTT. The V call is TRBV6-5, the J call TRBJ1-1; D ambiguous. This CDR3 region has 13 residues. Trimming stripped 5 bases from V and 6 bases from J, with 13 bases between. CDR1 is MNHEY, CDR2 SVGAGI, per germline.

A few counts support this clone. One end of the junction does not line up with germline, which may come from a read error. V gene TRBV7-9 combines with J gene TRBJ2-7; D possibly corresponds to TRBD1 (6 bases). The CDR3 sequence is 12 residues long. Looked up from germline, CDR1 is SEHNR and CDR2 is FQNEAQ (reference sequence). In DNA, the CDR3 is TGTGCCAGCGATTCGACAGGATCCATACCCCACTTC. It codes for CASDSTGSIPHF.

The rearrangement links TRBV19 to TRBJ2-7; 9 nucleotides line up with TRBD2. Trimming removed 4 bases from V and 3 bases from J; junction bases left unmatched: 4. Germline lookup yields CDR1 LNHDA and CDR2 SQIVND (reference sequence). The CDR3 loop spans 14 amino acids. The CDR3 nucleotides are TGTGCCAGTAGTAGACTAGCGGAGGGCTACGAGCAGTACTTC. Its translation is CASSRLAEGYEQYF.

The genes are TRBV21-1 and TRBJ1-3; the table names TRBD1, a call not compared with the DNA. TRBV21-1 has pseudogene status. This CDR3 is 12 amino acids long. CDR3 nucleotide sequence: TGTGCCGGCCCAGACAGGGAAGACACCATATATTTT. Protein: CAGPDREDTIYF.

This clone was seen many times. The V call is TRBV18, the J call TRBJ1-5, with TRBD1 matching 7 bases. V trimming: 4 bases; J trimming: 5 bases; junction bases outside the gene matches: 8. The CDR3 is made up of 15 amino acids. Germline CDR1 reads KGHSH; CDR2 reads LQKENI. The CDR3 region has the DNA TGTGCCAGCTCACTGAAGGGGGCTATATATCAGCCCCAGCATTTT. Its translation is CASSLKGAIYQPQHF.

The V and J genes are TRBV5-1 and TRBJ2-7; no clear D. This CDR3 spans 12 amino acids. Germline V gene lookup returns CDR1 SGHRS and CDR2 YFSETQ. Trimming took off 3 bases at V and 4 bases at J, with 8 bases between the two ends. CDR3 sequence reads: CASSSDTYEQYF. CDR3 DNA: TGCGCCAGCAGCTCTGACACATACGAGCAGTACTTC.

This chain connects TRBV2 to TRBJ2-2, with D maybe TRBD2 (6 bases). The CDR3 loop spans 16 amino acids. V lost 8 bases and J 1 base, leaving 17 bases between the germline ends. Germline V gene lookup returns CDR1 SNHLY and CDR2 FYNNEI. For the CDR3, the DNA is TGTGCCAGCGGTCGCGAGGGACTTTTGAACACCGGGGAGCTGTTTTTT. Its protein product is CASGREGLLNTGELFF.

The J gene is TRBJ2-1, the V gene TRBV5-4, with D maybe TRBD1 (5 bases). The V gene's germline CDR1 is SGHNT and CDR2 YYREEE (reference sequence). The CDR3 runs to 14 residues. The V end was cut by 8 bases, the J end by 5 bases, with 17 bases between. The CDR3 here is CASREQGVNNEQFF. The CDR3, as DNA: TGTGCCAGTCGCGAGCAAGGGGTAAACAATGAGCAGTTCTTC.

CDR3 protein: CASSAYQGIGELFF. The CDR3 region has the DNA TGTGCCAGTAGTGCCTACCAGGGGATCGGGGAGCTGTTTTTT. The chain has TRBV19 and TRBJ2-2; a weak D match, TRBD1 (6 bases). V was clipped by 5 bases and J by 7 bases, with 14 bases between them. This CDR3 is built from 14 residues. CDR1 and CDR2 (germline): LNHDA, SQIVND (reference sequence).

This clone appeared a few times. This chain joins TRBV6-6 and TRBJ1-3; D call uncertain. V dropped 4 bases and J dropped 4 bases, with 11 bases sitting between them. The length of the CDR3 is 14 residues. Germline V lookup: CDR1 MNHNY, CDR2 SVGAGI (reference sequence). Written as DNA, the CDR3 is TGTGCCAGCAGTTCCCACATGTCAGGAAACACCATATATTTT. This codes for CASSSHMSGNTIYF.

J is TRBJ2-7 and V is TRBV18; 9 bases map to TRBD1. The CDR3 is 18 amino acids. J was trimmed by 5 bases and V by 3 bases; bases with no gene match: 17. The germline V gene encodes CDR1 KGHSH and CDR2 LQKENI. CDR3 amino acids: CASSPTGQGTKKDNEQYF. The CDR3 DNA follows: TGTGCCAGCTCACCTACGGGACAGGGTACTAAAAAGGACAACGAGCAGTACTTC.

This chain connects TRBV2 to TRBJ2-7, with TRBD2 as a possible D gene (6 bases). CDR1 and CDR2 from the germline V gene are SNHLY and FYNNEI. This CDR3 has 12 amino acids. Trimming removed 4 bases from V and 2 bases from J, with 6 bases in between. The CDR3: CASSGTTYEQYF. CDR3 bases: TGTGCCAGCAGTGGGACTACCTACGAGCAGTACTTC. Using reference TRBV2 and TRBJ2-7 for the parts outside the CDR3, the full variable domain is EPEVTQTPSHQVTQMGQEVILRCVPISNHLYFYWYRQILGQKVEFLVSFYNNEISEKSEIFDDQFSVERPDGSNFTLKIRSTKLEDSAMYFCASSGTTYEQYFGPGTRLTVT.

The rearrangement uses TRBV5-5 and TRBJ2-1; D gene unclear. The germline CDR1 and CDR2 sequences are SGHKS and YYEKEE (reference sequence). The CDR3 runs 16 residues. V gave up 0 bases and J gave up 0 bases, with 10 bases separating them. The CDR3 DNA reads as TGTGCCAGCAGCTTGGTCTACTCGAGCTCCTACAATGAGCAGTTCTTC. This encodes CASSLVYSSSYNEQFF.